This is a list of T cell receptor beta chains from one sample in a study of blood T cell repertoires in COVID-19. Measured with immunoSEQ multiplex PCR; TCRdb has only the in-frame clones, and not every one. Of fewer than 300,000 clones listed, approximately 84% are singletons. The sequenced sample was peripheral blood. These receptors came from a human donor with COVID-19, enrolled during active disease. The donor label of this sample is uncertain. Each CDR3 is given with its conserved first and last residue. The D gene is left open where the match is weak. Some rows mark clone size as missing; the rest say once, few, many or name a class of expanded clone.

>TRBV19|.|TRBJ2-6|few
TGTGCCAGTAGTATTTATCGCTCTGGGGCCAACGTCCTGACTTTC
CASSIYRSGANVLTF
>TRBV6-2/TRBV6-3|.|TRBJ1-5|.
TGTGCCAGCAGTTACTCGAGTGAAGGAGGACAGCCCCAGCATTTT
CASSYSSEGGQPQHF
>TRBV27|.|TRBJ2-1|.
TGTGCCAGCAGTTTACGAGCGAGCTCGTCTGAGCAGTTCTTC
CASSLRASSSEQFF
>TRBV5-1|TRBD1|TRBJ2-2|few
TGCGCCAGCAACAACGGAAAGACAGGGCTGAGGACCGGGGAGCTGTTTTTT
CASNNGKTGLRTGELFF
>TRBV6-6|TRBD1|TRBJ2-5|few
TGTGCCAGCAGGGGGGACAGACAAGAGACCCAGTACTTC
CASRGDRQETQYF
>TRBV3-1/TRBV3-2|.|TRBJ1-1|few
TGTGCCAGCAGCCAAGACCTCGCGACAGTTAACACTGAAGCTTTCTTT
CASSQDLATVNTEAFF
>TRBV7-2|TRBD2|TRBJ2-2|once
TGTGCCAGCAGCCGCTCGGCTAGCGGGAGAGGGTCCGGGGAGCTGTTTTTT
CASSRSASGRGSGELFF
>TRBV10-2|.|TRBJ2-1|once
TGCGCCAGCTCGGGAGCCTACAATGAGCAGTTCTTC
CASSGAYNEQFF
>TRBV7-7|TRBD2|TRBJ2-2|.
TGTGCTAGCAGCCAGACTAGCGGGAGGACCAGGAACACCGGGGAGCTGTTTTTT
CASSQTSGRTRNTGELFF
>TRBV19|TRBD1|TRBJ1-5|.
TGTGCCAGTAGTACCCCTCATAGGGGGGGACAGGGGAGTCAGCCCCAGCATTTT
CASSTPHRGGQGSQPQHF
>TRBV4-2|TRBD1|TRBJ1-1|.
TGTGCCAGCAGCCAGGACAGGGGGCCGGACACTGAAGCTTTCTTT
CASSQDRGPDTEAFF
>TRBV7-2|TRBD2|TRBJ2-1|.
TGTGCCAGCAGCTTAGACTTGGCGGGACTAGCGGTCCATGAGCAGTTCTTC
CASSLDLAGLAVHEQFF
>TRBV11-1|TRBD2|TRBJ2-1|.
TGTGCCAGCAGCTTAGCGCGAGCGGGAGGGCTCAATGAGCAGTTCTTC
CASSLARAGGLNEQFF
>TRBV19|TRBD1|TRBJ1-2|.
TGTGCCAGTACCAGGGACAGGGACGCCTATGGCTACACCTTC
CASTRDRDAYGYTF
>TRBV11-1|.|TRBJ1-1|few
TGTGCCAGCAGCTTAAGCGACAGGCCCACTGACACTGAAGCTTTCTTT
CASSLSDRPTDTEAFF
>TRBV5-8|TRBD1|TRBJ1-1|.
TGTGCCAGCAGCTTAGGGGGCGGTGGGGACACTGAAGCTTTCTTT
CASSLGGGGDTEAFF
>TRBV6-6|TRBD1|TRBJ1-1|.
TGTGCCAGCTTAGACAGGGCCCCGGAGTACACTGAAGCTTTCTTT
CASLDRAPEYTEAFF
>TRBV5-1|.|TRBJ2-2|few
TGCGCCAGCAGCTTGGCCGCTGGAAGCGCCGGGGAGCTGTTTTTT
CASSLAAGSAGELFF
>TRBV11-3|.|TRBJ1-1|.
TGTGCCAGCAGCTTAACCGGACAGCCGAACACTGAAGCTTTCTTT
CASSLTGQPNTEAFF
>TRBV9|TRBD2|TRBJ2-2|.
TGTGCCAGCAGCGTAGCTGGCAGAACTAGCGGGACTGGGGAGCTGTTTTTT
CASSVAGRTSGTGELFF
>TRBV2|TRBD1|TRBJ1-4|.
TGTGCCAGCAAGGGACAGGGGATTGAAAAACTGTTTTTT
CASKGQGIEKLFF
>TRBV27|TRBD2|TRBJ2-4|.
TGTGCCAGCAGTTCCCTCACTAGCGGAACAGCCAAAAACATTCAGTACTTC
CASSSLTSGTAKNIQYF
>TRBV9|.|TRBJ2-1|.
TGTGCCAGCAGCGTAGTGGGTGAGAGGAATGAGCAGTTCTTC
CASSVVGERNEQFF
>TRBV6-6|.|TRBJ1-5|.
TGTGCCAGCAACACGCGGGATAGCAATCAGCCCCAGCATTTT
CASNTRDSNQPQHF
>TRBV27|.|TRBJ1-6|.
TGTGCCAGCAGAACAGGGAGAGATAATTCACCCCTCCACTTT
CASRTGRDNSPLHF
>TRBV11-2|.|TRBJ2-5|.
TGTGCCAGCAGCTTGTCCCGGGGAACGACCCAGTACTTC
CASSLSRGTTQYF
>TRBV19|.|TRBJ1-2|.
TGTGCCAGTAGTATGTCCGCAGGGATAACTAACTATGGCTACACCTTC
CASSMSAGITNYGYTF
>TRBV18|TRBD1|TRBJ1-3|.
TGTGCCAGTTCCTCAACCCCCGGGACAGGGGCTGGAAACACCATATATTTT
CASSSTPGTGAGNTIYF
>TRBV5-4|TRBD1|TRBJ2-2|.
TGTGCCAGCAGCGGCTCCAGGGGGCCCGGGGAGCTGTTTTTT
CASSGSRGPGELFF
>TRBV6-5|TRBD1|TRBJ2-4|.
TGTGCCAGCAGGGGGACAGGGGGAAACATTCAGTACTTC
CASRGTGGNIQYF
>TRBV6-5|TRBD1|TRBJ2-7|.
TGTGCCAGCAGACAACTGGGACAGGGCTCCTACGAGCAGTACTTC
CASRQLGQGSYEQYF
>TRBV14|TRBD1|TRBJ1-6|.
TGTGCCAGCAGCCAAGGAGACAGGGAGGTTGGCTCACCCCTCCACTTT
CASSQGDREVGSPLHF
>TRBV5-1|.|TRBJ2-5|.
TGCGCCAGCAGCCCCCGTAGCGGAAACCTCCAAGAGACCCAGTACTTC
CASSPRSGNLQETQYF
>TRBV15|TRBD1|TRBJ2-2|.
TGTGCCACCAGCAGAGATGGGACAGGGAACACCGGGGAGCTGTTTTTT
CATSRDGTGNTGELFF
>TRBV15|.|TRBJ2-2|.
TGTGCCACCAGCAGAGGACGGGGGACCGGGGAGCTGTTTTTT
CATSRGRGTGELFF
>TRBV12-3/TRBV12-4|.|TRBJ1-2|.
TGTGCCACCACGGACAGTCTAATCTATGGCTACACCTTC
CATTDSLIYGYTF
>TRBV19|.|TRBJ1-4|.
TGTGCCAGTAGTCCCCGACCCGTGAACCAGGCTGGAACTAATGAAAAACTGTTTTTT
CASSPRPVNQAGTNEKLFF
>TRBV30|TRBD2|TRBJ2-1|.
TGTGCCTGGAGTACACTAGCGGGCTGGTACAATGAGCAGTTCTTC
CAWSTLAGWYNEQFF
>TRBV9|TRBD1|TRBJ1-1|.
TGTGCCAGCAGCGTCGGGACAGGGATCACTGAAGCTTTCTTT
CASSVGTGITEAFF
>TRBV9|.|TRBJ2-7|.
TGTGCCAGCAGCGCCGCCGGGGGCTCCTACGAGCAGTACTTC
CASSAAGGSYEQYF
>TRBV9|TRBD1|TRBJ2-3|.
TGTGCCAGCAGCGCGGGGACAGACACAGATACGCAGTATTTT
CASSAGTDTDTQYF
>TRBV6-4|.|TRBJ2-1|.
TGTGCCAGCAGAGTTAAAGGGGAATCCTACAATGAGCAGTTCTTC
CASRVKGESYNEQFF
>TRBV5-4|TRBD1|TRBJ2-1|.
TGTGCCAGCAGCTCCGGGACAGGGGGTTACAATGAGCAGTTCTTC
CASSSGTGGYNEQFF
>TRBV20-1|TRBD2|TRBJ2-1|.
TGCAGTGCTCCCGGGACTACGCAGTTCTTC
CSAPGTTQFF
>TRBV7-6|.|TRBJ1-1|once
TGTGCCAGCAGCTTAGAAGGGGCGGCGAACACTGAAGCTTTCTTT
CASSLEGAANTEAFF
>TRBV19|.|TRBJ1-5|.
TGTGCCAGTAGACAAGGGAGCGCGGGTCAGCCCCAGCATTTT
CASRQGSAGQPQHF
>TRBV9|.|TRBJ2-3|.
TGTGCCAGCAGCGTAGAGAAGCAAAGCACAGATACGCAGTATTTT
CASSVEKQSTDTQYF
>TRBV28|.|TRBJ1-4|.
TGTGCCAGCAGTTTGCCCACAGGGTACCTGTTTTTT
CASSLPTGYLFF